This T cell receptor beta chain came from a study of shared clonotypes between healthy human individuals. Study details: Each donor's CD4 naive and CD4 memory cells filled three plates apiece, CD8 naive two, and CD8 memory one.

Comments on this clone: What it binds is not known.

The germline V gene has CDR1 GTSNPN and CDR2 SVGIG (reference sequence). V shed 1 base and J shed 1 base, with 10 bases lying between them. This CDR3 is 14 amino acids long. Each cell subset's genomic DNA was divided evenly among several immunoSEQ plates. Assay: immunoSEQ multiplex PCR; the TCRdb copy retains only in-frame clones and omits some. The sample yields roughly 850,000 clones, 90% to 97% seen once. Naive CD8 cells lacked CD45RO and underwent positive selection for CCR7, leaving out terminally differentiated effector memory CD45RA+ cells. General observations from the study: Clonotype sharing among donors likely depends on sequencing depth. Naive subsets, compared against memory subsets, generally had larger estimated richness values.

The sample was naive CD8+ T cells sorted from blood. This chain connects TRBV30 to TRBJ1-1; D is ambiguous. The TCR was taken from a young man in good health. CDR3 nucleotide sequence: TGTGCCTGGAGTGGGCAAGTTGGGAACACTGAAGCTTTCTTT. Its protein is CAWSGQVGNTEAFF.